This T cell receptor beta chain was profiled in a study of radiotherapy plus CTLA-4 blockade in lung cancer. The wider study: Across the patients, objective responses occurred in approximately 18%, and disease control in roughly 30%.

Receiving focal radiation plus CTLA-4 blockade with ipilimumab were patients who had chemo-refractory metastatic non-small-cell lung cancer. Study observations and caveats: Radiotherapy plus ipilimumab was followed by expansion in blood of tumor-derived TCR clones.

About this clone: The antigen remains undetermined.

The ends lost 1 base at V and 5 bases at J; junction bases unmatched: 7. The germline gives CDR1 SEHNR, CDR2 FQNEAQ (reference sequence). This CDR3 comprises 16 residues. The repertoire was sequenced with immunoSEQ multiplex PCR; TCRdb's copy has only in-frame clones and lacks some. The sample holds approximately 69,000 clones, roughly 75% seen once. Sequencing was performed on peripheral blood, taken from a patient treated with radiotherapy plus ipilimumab. The chain recombines TRBV7-9 with TRBJ2-1, with TRBD1 matching over 8 bases. This clonotype originated in a human donor with non-small cell lung cancer who had a complete response to radiotherapy plus ipilimumab. The CDR3 coding sequence is TGTGCCAGCAGCTTAGTATCCAGGGGGCAAGACAATGAGCAGTTCTTC. Translating it yields CASSLVSRGQDNEQFF.